This note documents a single T cell receptor (beta chain) sequence. Its antigen is unknown. The sample belongs to a study of beta chain features in type 1 diabetes. Expressed TCRB transcripts were sequenced after all isolated RNA was converted to cDNA. Profiling relied on immunoSEQ multiplex PCR, and the TCRdb table lists in-frame clones only, not all of them. The sample has 450,000 to 600,000 clones, 25% to 35% seen once; the top ten hold roughly 0.066%. Whole-study results and caveats: No resolution was reached here on whether HLA type influences TCRB rearrangement. Within patients, naive, central memory and Treg TCRB repertoires seemed more similar than within healthy donors.

Sequencing was performed on naive CD4+ T cells from blood. The clonotype comes from a man between 18 and 35 years old in good health.

The CDR3 loop is CACSPRQGVYNEQFF. DNA of the CDR3: TGTGCCTGCTCTCCGAGACAGGGGGTCTACAATGAGCAGTTCTTC. The rearrangement links TRBV30 to TRBJ2-1; 9 bases map to TRBD1. The germline V gene encodes CDR1 GTSNPN and CDR2 SVGIG (reference sequence). The CDR3 has 15 amino acids. V dropped 6 bases and J dropped 3; count of bases not matched to a gene: 9.